This T cell receptor (beta chain) appears in the sequencing data of a study of OX40 agonist ivuxolimab in advanced cancers. About the study: Prior anti-PD-1, anti-PD-L1 or anti-CTLA-4 therapy was allowed; 30% to 40% had some.

This CDR3 comprises 16 residues. Trimming removed 5 bases from V and 5 bases from J; junction bases left unmatched: 10. The germline gives CDR1 LGHNT, CDR2 FRNRAP. Findings and limits, study-wide: Among the nonresponders, some also had low normalized T-cell clonal expansion.

This clone was picked up one time. The antigen remains undetermined. Assay: immunoSEQ multiplex PCR; the TCRdb copy retains only in-frame clones and omits some. The repertoire holds 49,000 or so clones, with 89% as singletons. This TCR was sampled from an adult with an advanced solid tumor such as melanoma, head and neck, liver or kidney cancer. Sequencing used CD4+ or CD8+ T cells sorted from blood, obtained in a trial of the OX40 agonist ivuxolimab. V is TRBV12-5 and J is TRBJ2-5; 11 positions agree with TRBD2. CDR3 sequence reads: CASGHRDSGRVETQYF. The CDR3 DNA sequence: TGTGCTAGTGGTCACCGGGATAGCGGGAGGGTCGAGACCCAGTACTTC.